This T cell receptor (beta chain) derives from a study of blood T cell repertoires in COVID-19 (dated by TCRdb to between 2020 and 2021). The study in broad terms: Samples from collaborators originated in the United States, Italy and Spain and spanned both the acute and convalescent phases of COVID-19. The prospective study material was composed of cDNA or gDNA derived from T cells, B-cell-depleted T cells, or PBMCs. Deeply sampled blood TCRbeta repertoires from subjects exposed to, actively infected with, or recovered from COVID-19 were included in the dataset. The repertoires were released in a freely available public database intended as a resource for research on the immune response to SARS-CoV-2. The samples were drawn from the first 160 participants of the ongoing ImmuneRACE study and from 1,200 or so subjects provided by 6 global collaborators. Nearly every sample came with metadata listing a de-identified subject ID, COVID-19 status, age in years and sex. HLA class I and class II types, where available, came from metadata supplied by the sample provider rather than from assay-based typing.

On this clone itself: The antigen it recognizes is unknown. A read error may account for a junction end that differs from germline.

The research as a whole found: The amount of clinical and demographic metadata varied by source and participant and was provided uncurated.

In Seattle, one collaborating source enrolled patients while the infection was active and tracked those patients longitudinally over the course of disease. Each collaborating institution followed its own protocols to collect whole blood in K2EDTA tubes. For TCRbeta analysis, collaborators shipped samples in one of three forms: frozen whole blood, isolated PBMCs, or DNA extracted from either of those sample types. TCRbeta CDR3 regions were amplified from genomic DNA by means of the immunoSEQ Assay, a bias-controlled multiplex PCR. The original methods were these. The number of nucleated cells in each sample was estimated from the amplification of reference gene primers within the assay. To quantify the absolute abundance of each unique TCRbeta CDR3 rearrangement, sequence reads were collapsed and filtered. Productive Simpson clonality was computed per sample as the square root of Simpson's diversity index over productive rearrangements. As stored in TCRdb, this immuneACCESS dataset retains in-frame rearrangements with V and J assigned. A fraction of the clones does not appear; measured against another copy, unresolved V genes explain less than half of the discrepancy, and the remainder lacks a known reason. That table supplies the V and J calls and clone size; D and trimming were determined from the DNA. This sample gives some 500,000 clones in total; approximately 88% of them show up just once. The top ten clones comprise about 8.2% of the sample.

According to the germline V gene, CDR1 reads SGHAT and CDR2 reads FQNNGV. The CDR3, from cysteine to phenylalanine, totals 12 residues. Only the CDR3 portion is preserved as DNA: 36 bases, with reading frame beginning at the first base. Material for sequencing was peripheral blood. The TCR originated in a woman in her forties or fifties with COVID-19, enrolled during active disease. The rearrangement joined TRBV11-2 to TRBJ1-3; the D gene is perhaps TRBD1, from 5 matching bases. The nucleotide sequence is TGTGCCAGCAGCCGGGGGGGGAACACAATATATTTT. Its protein product is CASSRGGNTIYF. When the CDR3 is completed using the reference TRBV11-2 and TRBJ1-3 genes on either side, the full variable domain is EAGVAQSPRYKIIEKRQSVAFWCNPISGHATLYWYQQILGQGPKLLIQFQNNGVVDDSQLPKDRFSAERLKGVDSTLKIQPAKLEDSAVYLCASSRGGNTIYFGEGSWLTVV.